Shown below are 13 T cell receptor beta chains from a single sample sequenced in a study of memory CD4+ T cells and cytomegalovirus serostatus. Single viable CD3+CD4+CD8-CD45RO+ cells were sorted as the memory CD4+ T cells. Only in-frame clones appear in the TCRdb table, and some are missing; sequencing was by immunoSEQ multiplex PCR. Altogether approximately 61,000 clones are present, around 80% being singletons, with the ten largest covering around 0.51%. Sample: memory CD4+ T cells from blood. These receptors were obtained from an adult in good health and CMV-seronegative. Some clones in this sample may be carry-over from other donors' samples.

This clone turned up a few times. The CDR3 bases are TGTGCCAGCAGCTTTTCAGGGGACGGTGGCGAGCAGTACTTC. Protein sequence: CASSFSGDGGEQYF. The V and J genes are TRBV7-9 and TRBJ2-7, with D perhaps matching TRBD1 (6 bases). Germline loops: CDR1 SEHNR, CDR2 FQNEAQ (reference sequence). This CDR3 has 14 residues. The ends were cut back, 3 bases at V and 6 bases at J, with 15 bases in the middle.

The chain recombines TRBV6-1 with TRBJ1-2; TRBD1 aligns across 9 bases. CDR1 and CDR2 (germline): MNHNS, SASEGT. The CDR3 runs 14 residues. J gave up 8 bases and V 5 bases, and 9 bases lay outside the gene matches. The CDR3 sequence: CASSPWTGEGGYTF. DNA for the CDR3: TGTGCCAGCAGTCCCTGGACAGGGGAGGGCGGCTACACCTTC.

DNA of the CDR3: TGCGCCAGCAGCTTGGAGGGACAGCCGAACACTGAAGCTTTCTTT. The encoded protein is CASSLEGQPNTEAFF. The gene calls are TRBV5-1 and TRBJ1-1, with 7 nucleotides matching TRBD1. Per germline, CDR1 SGHRS and CDR2 YFSETQ. The CDR3 has 15 residues. V lost 0 bases to trimming and J lost 1 base; unmatched junction nucleotides: 3.

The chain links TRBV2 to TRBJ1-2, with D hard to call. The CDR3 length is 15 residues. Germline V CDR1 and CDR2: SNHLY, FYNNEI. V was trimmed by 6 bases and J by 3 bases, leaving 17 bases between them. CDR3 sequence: CASSARVFADYGYTF. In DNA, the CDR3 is TGTGCCAGCAGCGCCCGGGTATTCGCGGACTATGGCTACACCTTC.

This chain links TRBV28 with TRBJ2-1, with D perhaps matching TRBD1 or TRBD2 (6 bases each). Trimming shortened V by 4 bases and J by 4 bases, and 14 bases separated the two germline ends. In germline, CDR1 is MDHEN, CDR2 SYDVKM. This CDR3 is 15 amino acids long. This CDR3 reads CASSSVGGYYNEQFF. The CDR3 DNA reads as TGTGCCAGCAGTTCGGTAGGGGGGTATTACAATGAGCAGTTCTTC. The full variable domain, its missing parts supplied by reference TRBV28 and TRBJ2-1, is DVKVTQSSRYLVKRTGEKVFLECVQDMDHENMFWYRQDPGLGLRLIYFSYDVKMKEKGDIPEGYSVSREKKERFSLILESASTNQTSMYLCASSSVGGYYNEQFFGPGTRLTVL.

This CDR3 reads CASSPEQGANYGYTF. DNA for the CDR3: TGTGCCAGCTCACCTGAGCAGGGCGCTAACTATGGCTACACCTTC. J is TRBJ1-2 and V is TRBV18, with TRBD1 as a possible D gene (5 bases). CDR3 length: 15 amino acids. Trimming removed 3 bases at V and 0 bases at J, with 11 bases between. CDR1 and CDR2 from the germline V gene are KGHSH and LQKENI.

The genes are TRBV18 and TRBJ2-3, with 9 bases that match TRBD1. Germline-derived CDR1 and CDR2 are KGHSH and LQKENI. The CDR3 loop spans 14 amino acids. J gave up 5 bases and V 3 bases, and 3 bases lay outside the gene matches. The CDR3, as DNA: TGTGCCAGCTCACCTCGACAGGGGGGAGATACGCAGTATTTT. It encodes CASSPRQGGDTQYF.

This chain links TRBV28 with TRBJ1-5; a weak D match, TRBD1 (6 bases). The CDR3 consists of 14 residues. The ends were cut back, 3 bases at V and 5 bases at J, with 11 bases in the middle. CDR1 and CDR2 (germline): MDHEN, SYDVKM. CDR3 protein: CASSFWGAHQPQHF. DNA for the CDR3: TGTGCCAGCAGTTTTTGGGGGGCACATCAGCCCCAGCATTTT.

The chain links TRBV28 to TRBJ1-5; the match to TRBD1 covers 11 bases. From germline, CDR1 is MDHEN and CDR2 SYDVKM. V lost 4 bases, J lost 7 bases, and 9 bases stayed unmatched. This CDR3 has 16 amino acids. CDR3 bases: TGTGCCAGCAGTTCCCCGGGACAGGGGGTATGGCAGCCCCAGCATTTT. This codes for CASSSPGQGVWQPQHF.

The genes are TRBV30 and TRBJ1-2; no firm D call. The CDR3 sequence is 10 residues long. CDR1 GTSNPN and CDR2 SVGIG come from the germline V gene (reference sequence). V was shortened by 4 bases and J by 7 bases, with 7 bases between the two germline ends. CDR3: CAWKGSGYTF. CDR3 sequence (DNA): TGTGCCTGGAAGGGCAGTGGCTACACCTTC.

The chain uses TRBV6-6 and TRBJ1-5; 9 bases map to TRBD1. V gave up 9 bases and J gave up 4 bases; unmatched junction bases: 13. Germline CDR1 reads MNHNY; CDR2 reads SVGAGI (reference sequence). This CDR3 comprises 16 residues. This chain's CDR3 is CASTPGQGSRNQPQHF. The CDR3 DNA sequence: TGTGCCAGTACGCCGGGACAGGGATCTAGGAATCAGCCCCAGCATTTT.

The CDR3 is CASSEAMPYEQYF. The CDR3, as DNA: TGTGCCAGCAGTGAGGCGATGCCCTACGAGCAGTACTTC. V is TRBV6-1 and J is TRBJ2-7, with D hard to call. This CDR3 spans 13 amino acids. CDR1 MNHNS and CDR2 SASEGT come from the germline V gene. Trimming stripped 3 bases from V and 2 bases from J, with 8 bases between.

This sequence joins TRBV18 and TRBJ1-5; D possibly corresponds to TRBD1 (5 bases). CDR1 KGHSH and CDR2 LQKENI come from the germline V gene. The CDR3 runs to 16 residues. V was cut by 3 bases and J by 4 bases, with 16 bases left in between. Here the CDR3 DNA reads TGTGCCAGCTCACCGGGCGAGGGGTCCATGAATCAGCCCCAGCATTTT. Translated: CASSPGEGSMNQPQHF.